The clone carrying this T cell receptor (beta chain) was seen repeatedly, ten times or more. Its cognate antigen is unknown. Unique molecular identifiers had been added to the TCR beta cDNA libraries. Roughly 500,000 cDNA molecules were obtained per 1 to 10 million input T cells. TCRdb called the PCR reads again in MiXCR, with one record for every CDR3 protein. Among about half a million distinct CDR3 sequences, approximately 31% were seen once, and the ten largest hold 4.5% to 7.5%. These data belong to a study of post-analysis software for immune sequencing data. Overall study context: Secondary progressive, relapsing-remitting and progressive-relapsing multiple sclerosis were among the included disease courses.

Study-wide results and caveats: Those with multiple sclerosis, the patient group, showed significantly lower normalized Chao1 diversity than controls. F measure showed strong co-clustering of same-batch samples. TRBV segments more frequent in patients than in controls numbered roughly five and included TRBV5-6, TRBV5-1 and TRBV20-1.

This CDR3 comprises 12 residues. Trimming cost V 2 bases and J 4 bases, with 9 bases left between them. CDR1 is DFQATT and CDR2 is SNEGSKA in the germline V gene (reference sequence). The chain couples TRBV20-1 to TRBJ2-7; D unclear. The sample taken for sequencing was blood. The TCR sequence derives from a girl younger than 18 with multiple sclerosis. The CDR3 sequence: CSARTDQYEQYF. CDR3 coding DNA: TGCAGTGCTAGAACAGACCAATACGAGCAGTACTTC.